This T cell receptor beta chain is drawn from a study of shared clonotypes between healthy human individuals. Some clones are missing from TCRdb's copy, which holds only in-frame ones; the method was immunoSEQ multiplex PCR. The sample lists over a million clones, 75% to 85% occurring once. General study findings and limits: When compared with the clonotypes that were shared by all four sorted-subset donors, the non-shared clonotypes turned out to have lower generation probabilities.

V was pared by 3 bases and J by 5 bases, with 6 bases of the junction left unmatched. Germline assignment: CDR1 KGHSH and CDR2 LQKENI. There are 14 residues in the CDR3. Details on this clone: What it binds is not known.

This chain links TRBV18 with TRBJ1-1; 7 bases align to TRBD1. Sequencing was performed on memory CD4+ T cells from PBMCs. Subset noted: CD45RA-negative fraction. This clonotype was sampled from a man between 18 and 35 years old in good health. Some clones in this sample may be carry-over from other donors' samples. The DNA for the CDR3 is TGTGCCAGCTCACCCTCCATACAGGGGACTGAAGCTTTCTTT. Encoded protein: CASSPSIQGTEAFF.